This entry lists 31 T cell receptor beta chains sequenced from one sample in a study of tumor and adjacent non-tumor tissue in lung cancer. This sample's RNA came from whole unsorted tissue. This non-tumor lung sample came from over 3 cm beyond the tumor edge. A modified ARM-PCR protocol with three rounds of nested PCR amplified TCRbeta. MiXCR was run by TCRdb on the multiplex PCR reads, yielding one entry per CDR3 protein. The repertoire holds 98,000 or so distinct CDR3 sequences, with roughly 80% as singletons. Material: distant non-tumor lung tissue. The receptor set was obtained from a man aged 55 to 70 with small cell lung cancer.

This clonotype was seen more than once but under ten times. This may be a read error: a much more frequent sequence differs by one nucleotide. The V gene is TRBV28, the J gene TRBJ2-7; 7 nucleotides agree with TRBD2. The CDR3 loop spans 14 amino acids. CDR1 is MDHEN, CDR2 SYDVKM, per germline. The CDR3 DNA sequence: TGTGCCAGCAGTTTCGCTAGCGGAGTCTACGAGCGGTACTTC. This gives the protein CASSFASGVYERYF.

This CDR3 is CSVTRGPQDTEAFF. For the CDR3, the DNA is TGCAGCGTAACCCGGGGTCCCCAGGATACTGAAGCTTTCTTT. The chain joins TRBV29-1 to TRBJ1-1; D gene uncertain. The CDR3 runs to 14 residues. Trimming stripped 6 bases from V and 5 bases from J, with 19 bases between. The germline gives CDR1 SQVTM, CDR2 ANQGSEA.

A word on this clonotype: The junction does not match germline at one end; this may be a read error. The chain combines TRBV12-3 or TRBV12-4 with TRBJ2-6; possibly TRBD1 for D (6 bases). This CDR3 contains 14 residues. The CDR3, as DNA: TGTGCCAGCAGTTTGTTCTCAGGGGTCAACGTCCTGACTTTC. Protein product: CASSLFSGVNVLTF.

The gene calls are TRBV6-5 and TRBJ2-7, with 9 bases fitting TRBD2. The germline V gene encodes CDR1 MNHEY and CDR2 SVGAGI. Germline trimming cut 6 bases from V and 2 bases from J; bases unmatched to any gene: 8. The CDR3 spans 15 residues. DNA of the CDR3: TGTGCCAGCAGCTCCGGACTAGCGTTCACCTACGAGCAGTACTTC. Protein sequence: CASSSGLAFTYEQYF.

Remarks on this clonotype: An end of the junction differs from the germline gene, which may be a read error. The V call is TRBV11-2, the J call TRBJ2-4; perhaps D is TRBD1 or TRBD2 (6 bases each). The V gene's germline CDR1 is SGHAT and CDR2 FQNNGV. The CDR3 runs 15 residues. The CDR3 is CTSSLDPGGTAIQCF. The CDR3 nucleotides are TGTACCAGCAGTTTAGATCCCGGGGGCACAGCCATTCAGTGCTTC.

This clonotype was counted a single time. The chain joins TRBV12-3 or TRBV12-4 to TRBJ2-1, with D unclear. The CDR3 runs 14 residues. V lost 11 bases, J lost 5 bases, and 19 bases lay in between. This CDR3 is CACSLVQSHNEQFF. CDR3 sequence (DNA): TGTGCCTGTAGTTTAGTACAGTCCCACAATGAGCAGTTCTTC.

About this clonotype: A single base separates this from a much larger clone, so it may be a read error. The V gene is TRBV12-3 or TRBV12-4, the J gene TRBJ2-5; D remains unclear. There are 12 residues in the CDR3. The CDR3: CANSFTQETQYF. The CDR3 DNA reads as TGTGCCAACAGTTTTACACAAGAGACCCAGTACTTC.

On this clonotype: Without the conserved terminal phenylalanine or tryptophan, this CDR3 likely stems from a read error. This chain links TRBV11-1 with TRBJ2-1; 9 positions match TRBD2. This CDR3 is built from 18 residues. Germline V gives CDR1 SGHAT, CDR2 FQDESV (reference sequence). CDR3 DNA: TGTGTCAGCAGCTCAGAATCGAGGATTAGCGGGAGTGGTAATGAGCAGTTCCTC. Residues: CVSSSESRISGSGNEQFL.

The rearrangement links TRBV7-9 to TRBJ2-7; D unclear. Trimming removed 7 bases from V and 3 bases from J, with 13 bases in between. The CDR3 runs 13 residues. Germline V gene lookup returns CDR1 SEHNR and CDR2 FQNEAQ (reference sequence). The CDR3 loop reads CASTSLTDYEQYF. CDR3 nucleotide sequence: TGTGCCAGCACCTCGCTAACTGACTACGAGCAGTACTTC.

On this clonotype: The CDR3 does not end in the conserved phenylalanine or tryptophan, so this is likely a read error. It is unclear where the CDR3 begins or ends on the DNA, so no DNA is shown, and the CDR3 is as TCRdb lists it. The chain recombines TRBV11-3 with TRBJ2-1. Germline V gene data show CDR1 as SGHNT and CDR2 as YENEEA. Termini included, the CDR3 measures 10 amino acids. The CDR3 sequence is CASSIVLSSS.

As regards this clonotype: One end of the junction does not line up with germline, which may come from a read error. The chain recombines TRBV6-1 with TRBJ2-5; D remains unclear. The germline gives CDR1 MNHNS, CDR2 SASEGT. The CDR3 extends over 16 amino acids. For the CDR3, the DNA is TGTGCCAGCAATGAATCGGGTGGGATCGGTCCGGAGACCCAGTACTTC. Translating it yields CASNESGGIGPETQYF.

Only a few counts were recorded for this clonotype. This may arise from a read error, as a much more abundant clone is one base away. Without the conserved terminal phenylalanine or tryptophan, this CDR3 likely stems from a read error. The chain employs TRBV29-1 and TRBJ2-3; possibly TRBD2 for D (6 bases). The CDR3 runs to 11 residues. CDR1 and CDR2 (germline): SQVTM, ANQGSEA. V lost 7 bases to trimming and J lost 7 bases, with 12 bases between them. CDR3 DNA sequence: TGCAGCGGGGACTCCGGGTATACGCAGTATCTT. Translated, it gives CSGDSGYTQYL.

This clonotype was seen only once. J is TRBJ2-1 and V is TRBV10-2; D perhaps matches TRBD2 (5 bases). Germline lookup yields CDR1 WSHSY and CDR2 SAAADI. The V and J ends lost 3 bases and 10 bases respectively, with 19 bases between them. The CDR3 extends over 15 amino acids. CDR3 sequence reads: CASSERAVQGKEQFF. The CDR3 coding sequence is TGCGCCAGCAGTGAAAGAGCGGTCCAAGGAAAAGAGCAGTTCTTC.

A word on this clonotype: A read error may produce the germline difference seen at one junction end. The chain has TRBV5-1 and TRBJ2-3; D possibly corresponds to TRBD2 (7 bases). Germline V gene data show CDR1 as SGHRS and CDR2 as YFSETQ. The CDR3 covers 16 residues. CDR3 sequence: CASSLTGGQVADTQYF. The CDR3 DNA reads TGTGCCAGCAGCTTGACGGGGGGCCAAGTCGCAGATACGCAGTATTTT.

The chain is built from TRBV6-5 and TRBJ1-6; tentatively, D is TRBD1 (5 bases). V was trimmed by 9 bases and J by 10 bases, leaving 22 bases between them. Germline CDR1 and CDR2: MNHEY and SVGAGI. The CDR3 contains 15 residues. The CDR3 sequence: CASISRGVGGSPLHF. DNA for the CDR3: TGTGCCAGTATCAGCCGGGGGGTGGGAGGATCACCCCTCCACTTT.

The chain is built from TRBV4-1 and TRBJ2-2; D might be TRBD2 (5 bases). The CDR3 loop spans 15 amino acids. Trimming removed 5 bases from V and 9 bases from J, with 19 bases in between. In germline, CDR1 is MGHRA, CDR2 YSYEKL. In DNA, the CDR3 is TGCGCCAGCAGCAGCAAGAGGGCCTATACCAGGGAGCTGTTTTTT. Its translation: CASSSKRAYTRELFF.

The chain is built from TRBV4-2 and TRBJ1-6; D gene unclear. CDR3 length: 15 residues. Per the germline V gene, CDR1 is LGHNA and CDR2 is YNFKEQ. Trimming took 0 bases from V and 9 from J, leaving 12 bases between them. The CDR3 sequence: CASSQDLGGGSPLHF. As DNA, the CDR3 is TGTGCCAGCAGCCAAGATTTAGGTGGCGGTTCACCCCTCCACTTT.

The rearrangement links TRBV14 to TRBJ2-3; 8 bases are shared with TRBD2. This CDR3 has 16 residues. CDR1 SGHDN and CDR2 FVKESK come from the germline V gene. V was clipped by 2 bases and J by 1 base; unmatched bases: 5. The CDR3 DNA sequence: TGTGCCAGCAGCCAAAGGACTAGCTCGGGCACAGATACGCAGTATTTT. Its translation: CASSQRTSSGTDTQYF.

A note on this clonotype: The conserved phenylalanine or tryptophan is not found at the CDR3 terminus, so this likely reflects a read error. The chain links TRBV6-5 to TRBJ2-7, with D hard to call. CDR1 MNHEY and CDR2 SVGAGI come from the germline V gene. CDR3 length: 15 amino acids. The CDR3 spells CTSSYSAKLLREQYI. The CDR3 region has the DNA TGTACCAGCAGTTACTCGGCCAAACTCCTACGCGAGCAGTACATC.

A word on this clonotype: Sequence at one end of the junction differs from germline and may be a read error. The chain uses TRBV11-1 and TRBJ2-1; 9 bases are shared with TRBD2. CDR3 size: 18 residues. CDR1 and CDR2 (germline): SGHAT, FQDESV (reference sequence). The CDR3 loop reads CASSSESRTSESGNEQSF. In DNA, the CDR3 is TGTGCCAGCAGCTCAGAATCGAGGACTAGCGAGAGCGGTAATGAGCAGTCCTTC.

The DNA for the CDR3 is TGCATGTACCTTCAGAACACTGAAGCTTTCTTT. Amino acid sequence: CMYLQNTEAFF. This sequence joins TRBV29-1 and TRBJ1-1; D not certain. The CDR3 is 11 amino acids. The germline V gene has CDR1 SQVTM and CDR2 ANQGSEA.

To note about this clonotype: The CDR3 carries no conserved terminal phenylalanine or tryptophan, so it likely arises from a read error. It is unclear where the CDR3 begins or ends on the DNA, so no DNA is shown, and the CDR3 is as TCRdb lists it. The CDR3 is CSARGLAGYNERFL. This sequence joins TRBV20-1 and TRBJ2-1; the D segment call TRBD2 is taken from the table without a DNA check. With termini counted, the CDR3 has 14 amino acids. Germline V lookup: CDR1 DFQATT, CDR2 SNEGSKA (reference sequence).

As concerns this clonotype: One end of the junction fails to match germline, which may point to a read error. The gene calls are TRBV11-1 and TRBJ1-4; D uncertain. The CDR3 sequence is 15 residues long. In germline, CDR1 is SGHAT, CDR2 FQDESV (reference sequence). The CDR3 sequence: CTRSGSSSRGEKLFF. As DNA, the CDR3 is TGTACCAGAAGTGGTAGTTCCTCCCGAGGTGAAAAACTGTTTTTT.

This clonotype was counted a few times. The V call is TRBV5-1, the J call TRBJ1-1; 9 positions match TRBD1. Germline V lookup: CDR1 SGHRS, CDR2 YFSETQ. The CDR3 sequence is 16 residues long. After removal of 0 bases from V and 6 bases from J, the junction contained 9 bases not matched to a gene. The CDR3, as DNA: TGCGCCAGCAGCTTGGGGGCGACAGGGGGTAGGGCTGAAGCTTTCTTT. Translated, it gives CASSLGATGGRAEAFF.

On this clonotype itself: A much larger clone sits a single nucleotide away, making a read error possible. Since the CDR3 does not end with the conserved phenylalanine or tryptophan, this likely comes from a read error. V and J are TRBV12-3 or TRBV12-4 and TRBJ1-5; possibly TRBD1 for D (5 bases). The CDR3 runs to 13 residues. CDR3 residues: CASRQDSNRPQHL. The CDR3 bases are TGTGCCAGCAGACAGGATAGCAATCGGCCCCAGCATCTT.

There are many counts of this clonotype. J is TRBJ2-1 and V is TRBV29-1; unclear D gene. The CDR3 totals 12 residues. V was pared by 6 bases and J by 6 bases, with 12 bases between. Germline values: CDR1 SQVTM, CDR2 ANQGSEA. The CDR3 reads CSVANGFNEQFF. CDR3 in DNA: TGCAGCGTGGCTAACGGGTTCAATGAGCAGTTCTTC.

On this clonotype itself: This may come from a read error, since a much larger clone is one base off. V is TRBV20-1 and J is TRBJ2-3; no clear D gene. The CDR3 spans 13 residues. The V end lost 7 bases, the J end lost 0 bases, and 11 bases lay between the germline ends. Germline lookup yields CDR1 DFQATT and CDR2 SNEGSKA (reference sequence). CDR3 sequence (DNA): TGCAGTGTCAGCGTTACTAGCACAGATACGCAGTATTTT. Translation: CSVSVTSTDTQYF.

A word on this clonotype: At one of its ends the junction is not consistent with the germline gene, which may arise from a read error. The chain is built from TRBV12-3 or TRBV12-4 and TRBJ1-5, with TRBD1 as a possible D gene (5 bases). CDR3 length: 15 residues. The CDR3, as DNA: TGTGCCAGCAGCCCCCAGGGATCGGGTAATCAGCCCCAGCAGTTT. This encodes CASSPQGSGNQPQQF.

This clonotype was seen just once. This could be a read error, since a much larger clone is one nucleotide away. CDR3 nucleotides: TGTGCCAGCAGGTTTCCGGCGGGACTCACCGGGGAGCTGTTTTTT. Its translation is CASRFPAGLTGELFF. The chain combines TRBV7-9 with TRBJ2-2; D might be TRBD2 (6 bases). The CDR3 length is 15 residues. The germline CDR1 and CDR2 sequences are SEHNR and FQNEAQ (reference sequence). Trimming took off 6 bases at V and 4 bases at J, with 15 bases between the two ends.

To note about this clonotype: The conserved closing phenylalanine or tryptophan is absent in this CDR3, likely reflecting a read error. The chain couples TRBV11-2 to TRBJ1-1; TRBD1 agrees at 12 bases. In germline, CDR1 is SGHAT, CDR2 FQNNGV. This CDR3 contains 14 residues. As DNA, the CDR3 is TGTGTCAGCAGCGGGGACAGGGGGCCAACTGAAGCTTTCATT. Translated, it gives CVSSGDRGPTEAFI.

On this clonotype: Germline is not matched at one junction end, which may reflect a read error. This chain connects TRBV6-1 to TRBJ2-5, with 9 nucleotides matching TRBD1. This CDR3 spans 17 amino acids. Germline V CDR1 and CDR2: MNHNS, SASEGT. Written as DNA, the CDR3 is TGTGCCAGCAGTGAAGTCCCCACAGGGGGCACGTTGAAGACTCAGTACTTC. Residues: CASSEVPTGGTLKTQYF.